The clone carrying this TCR beta chain turned up a few times. Its antigen is still unknown. These data originate in a study of CD8 T cells in Susac syndrome. Study results and caveats: A relatively small number of individuals underwent TCR sequencing and HLA analysis.

An amount of RNA that ranged from 0.5 to 1 ug was reverse transcribed with random hexamers. An immunoSEQ multiplex PCR generated amplified TCR beta CDR3 products spanning 54 Vbeta and 13 Jbeta. One entry per CDR3 protein results from TCRdb running MiXCR on the immunoSEQ multiplex PCR reads. The table lists approximately 100,000 distinct CDR3 sequences, just under 95% of them singletons, with over 0.1% in the top ten. Sequencing targeted TCR beta in blood CD8+ and CD4+ T cells. FACS enriched CD8+ TEMRA cells, while bulk CD8+ and CD4+ were negatively isolated. Germline CDR1 is SGHTA and CDR2 is FQGTGA. Trimming stripped 5 bases from V and 7 bases from J, with 18 bases between. CDR3 length: 14 residues.

The V and J genes are TRBV7-3 and TRBJ2-7; D possibly corresponds to TRBD2 (6 bases). The sequencing sample was made of CD8+ T cells from PBMCs. The clonotype comes from a human donor in good health. The DNA for the CDR3 is TGTGCCAGCAGCCCCAACGGAAGGAGGGTTGAGCAGTACTTC. This codes for CASSPNGRRVEQYF. Full variable domain (missing parts from reference TRBV7-3 and TRBJ2-7): GAGVSQTPSNKVTEKGKYVELRCDPISGHTALYWYRQSLGQGPEFLIYFQGTGAADDSGLPNDRFFAVRPEGSVSTLKIQRTERGDSAVYLCASSPNGRRVEQYFGPGTRLTVT.